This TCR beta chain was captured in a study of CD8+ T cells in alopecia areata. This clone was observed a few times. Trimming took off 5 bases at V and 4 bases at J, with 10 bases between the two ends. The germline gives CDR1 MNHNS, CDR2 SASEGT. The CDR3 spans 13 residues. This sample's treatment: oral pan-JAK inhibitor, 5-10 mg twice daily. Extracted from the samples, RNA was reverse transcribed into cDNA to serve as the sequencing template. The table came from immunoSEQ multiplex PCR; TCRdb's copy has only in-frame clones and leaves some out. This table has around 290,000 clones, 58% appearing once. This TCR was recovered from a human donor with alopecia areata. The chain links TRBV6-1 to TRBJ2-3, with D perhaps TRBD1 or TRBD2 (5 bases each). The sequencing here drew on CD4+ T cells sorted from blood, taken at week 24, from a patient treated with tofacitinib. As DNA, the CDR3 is TGTGCCAGCAGTCTCCAGGGAGCAGATACGCAGTATTTT. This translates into CASSLQGADTQYF.